A selection of T cell receptor beta chains follows, all from one sample in a study of shared clonotypes between healthy human individuals. Generated by immunoSEQ multiplex PCR, the TCRdb table keeps only in-frame clones and is missing some. The top ten clones hold 0.37% of a sample with roughly 2.2 million clones, roughly 92% of them seen once. Specimen: naive CD4+ T cells from PBMCs. All receptors come from a man between 18 and 35 years old in good health. Some clones in this sample may be carry-over from other donors' samples. Both conserved end residues are part of each CDR3. The D gene is left open where the match is weak. Clone size, where shown, is once, few, many, or a class for clones that have expanded.

clone size | D gene | J gene | V gene | CDR3 DNA | CDR3 protein
. | TRBD2 | TRBJ2-1 | TRBV6-8 | TGTGCCAGCAGTTACCCGACTAGCGGGAGGTGTTATGAGCAGTTCTTC | CASSYPTSGRCYEQFF
. | . | TRBJ1-2 | TRBV5-4 | TGTGCCAGCAGCCAGACAGCTAACTATGGCTACACCTTC | CASSQTANYGYTF
. | . | TRBJ1-4 | TRBV5-1 | TGCGCCAGCAGCTTGGCCGGGGGAACTAATGAAAAACTGTTTTTT | CASSLAGGTNEKLFF
. | TRBD2 | TRBJ2-1 | TRBV30 | TGTGCCTGGGAAGGGACTAGCGGATACAATGAGCAGTTCTTC | CAWEGTSGYNEQFF
. | TRBD2 | TRBJ2-5 | TRBV28 | TGTGCCCACGGAGCTAGCGGGAAAGTGTGGGAGACCCAGTACTTC | CAHGASGKVWETQYF
. | . | TRBJ1-4 | TRBV6-9 | TGTGCCAGCAGCTTGGGACGGAGTAATGAAAAACTGTTTTTT | CASSLGRSNEKLFF
. | . | TRBJ1-4 | TRBV5-6 | TGTGCCAGCAGCTTAAGGGTTACTAATGAAAAACTGTTTTTT | CASSLRVTNEKLFF
. | TRBD2 | TRBJ2-1 | TRBV6-1 | TGTGCCAGCCGGGGGGGCAATGAGCAGTTCTTC | CASRGGNEQFF
. | . | TRBJ1-5 | TRBV6-5 | TGTGCCAGCAGGGACCGAGGGGACACCAATCAGCCCCAGCATTTT | CASRDRGDTNQPQHF
once | TRBD1 | TRBJ2-7 | TRBV27 | TGTGCCAGCAGCCTCGATCCTCATCCTCGGACAGGGCAGCAGTACTTC | CASSLDPHPRTGQQYF
. | . | TRBJ1-1 | TRBV11-2 | TGTGCCAGCAGCGTCGTTGGGCTGGGCACTGAAGCTTTCTTT | CASSVVGLGTEAFF
. | TRBD1 | TRBJ1-1 | TRBV5-1 | TGCGCCAGCAGCTTCTTACAGGGGGACACTGAAGCTTTCTTT | CASSFLQGDTEAFF